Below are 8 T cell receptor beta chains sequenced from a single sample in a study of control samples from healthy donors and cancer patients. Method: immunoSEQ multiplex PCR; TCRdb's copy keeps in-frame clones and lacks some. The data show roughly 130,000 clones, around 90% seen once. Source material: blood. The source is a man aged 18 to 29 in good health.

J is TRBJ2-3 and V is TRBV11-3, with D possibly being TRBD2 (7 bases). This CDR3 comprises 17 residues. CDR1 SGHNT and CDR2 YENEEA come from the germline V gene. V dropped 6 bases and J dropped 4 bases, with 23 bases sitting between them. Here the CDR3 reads CASSTRKGGKGSDTQYF. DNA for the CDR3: TGTGCCAGCAGTACTCGTAAGGGGGGGAAGGGTTCAGATACGCAGTATTTT.

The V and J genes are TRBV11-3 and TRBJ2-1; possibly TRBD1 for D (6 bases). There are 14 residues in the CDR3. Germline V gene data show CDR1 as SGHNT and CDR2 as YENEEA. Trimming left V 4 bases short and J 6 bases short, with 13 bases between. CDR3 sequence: CASSSVGAPNEQFF. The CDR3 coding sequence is TGTGCCAGCAGCTCAGTGGGGGCCCCCAATGAGCAGTTCTTC.

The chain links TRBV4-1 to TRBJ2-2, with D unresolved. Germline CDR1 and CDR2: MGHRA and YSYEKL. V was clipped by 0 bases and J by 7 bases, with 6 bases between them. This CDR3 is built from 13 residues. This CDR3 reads CASSQELSGELFF. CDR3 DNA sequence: TGCGCCAGCAGCCAAGAATTGAGCGGGGAGCTGTTTTTT.

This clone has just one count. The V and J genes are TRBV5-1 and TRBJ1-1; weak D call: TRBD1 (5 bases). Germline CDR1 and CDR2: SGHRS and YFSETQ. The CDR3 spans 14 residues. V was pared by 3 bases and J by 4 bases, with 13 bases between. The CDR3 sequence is CASSSQTVITEAFF. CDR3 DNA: TGCGCCAGCAGCTCGCAGACAGTTATCACTGAAGCTTTCTTT.

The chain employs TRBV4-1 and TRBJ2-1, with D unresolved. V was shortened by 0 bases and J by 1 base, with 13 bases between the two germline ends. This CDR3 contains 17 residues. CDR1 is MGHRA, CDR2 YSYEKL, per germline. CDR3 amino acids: CASSQDPASNSYNEQFF. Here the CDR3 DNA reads TGCGCCAGCAGCCAAGATCCTGCCTCCAATTCCTACAATGAGCAGTTCTTC.

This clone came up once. Here the CDR3 reads CASSLRTGVLAPLHF. CDR3 nucleotide sequence: TGTGCCAGCAGTTTAAGGACAGGGGTGTTGGCACCCCTCCACTTT. The gene calls are TRBV27 and TRBJ1-6, with 9 bases that match TRBD1. In germline, CDR1 is MNHEY, CDR2 SMNVEV (reference sequence). After removal of 2 bases from V and 11 bases from J, the junction contained 7 bases not matched to a gene. The CDR3 is 15 residues long.

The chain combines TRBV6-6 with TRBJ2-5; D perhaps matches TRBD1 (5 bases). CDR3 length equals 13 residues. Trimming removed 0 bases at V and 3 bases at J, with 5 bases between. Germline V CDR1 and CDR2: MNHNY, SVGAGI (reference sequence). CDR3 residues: CASSYSTEETQYF. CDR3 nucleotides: TGTGCCAGCAGTTACTCGACAGAAGAGACCCAGTACTTC.

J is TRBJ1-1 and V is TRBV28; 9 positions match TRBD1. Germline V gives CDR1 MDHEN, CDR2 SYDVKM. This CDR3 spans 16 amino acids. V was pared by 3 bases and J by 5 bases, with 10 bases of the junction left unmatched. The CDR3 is CASSLETGGVRTEAFF. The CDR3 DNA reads TGTGCCAGCAGTTTGGAGACAGGGGGTGTAAGAACTGAAGCTTTCTTT. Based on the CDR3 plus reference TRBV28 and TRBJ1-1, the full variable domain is DVKVTQSSRYLVKRTGEKVFLECVQDMDHENMFWYRQDPGLGLRLIYFSYDVKMKEKGDIPEGYSVSREKKERFSLILESASTNQTSMYLCASSLETGGVRTEAFFGQGTRLTVV.